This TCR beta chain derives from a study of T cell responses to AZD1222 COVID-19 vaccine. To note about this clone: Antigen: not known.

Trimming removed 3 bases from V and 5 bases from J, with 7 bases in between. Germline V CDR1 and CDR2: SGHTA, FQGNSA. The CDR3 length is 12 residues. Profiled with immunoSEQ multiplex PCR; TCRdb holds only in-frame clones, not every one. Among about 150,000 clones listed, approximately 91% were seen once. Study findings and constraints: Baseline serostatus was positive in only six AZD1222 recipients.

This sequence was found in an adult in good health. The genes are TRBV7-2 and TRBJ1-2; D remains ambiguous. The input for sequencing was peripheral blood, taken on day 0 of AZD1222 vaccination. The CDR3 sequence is CASSFELYGYTF. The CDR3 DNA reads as TGTGCCAGCAGCTTTGAGTTATATGGCTACACCTTC.